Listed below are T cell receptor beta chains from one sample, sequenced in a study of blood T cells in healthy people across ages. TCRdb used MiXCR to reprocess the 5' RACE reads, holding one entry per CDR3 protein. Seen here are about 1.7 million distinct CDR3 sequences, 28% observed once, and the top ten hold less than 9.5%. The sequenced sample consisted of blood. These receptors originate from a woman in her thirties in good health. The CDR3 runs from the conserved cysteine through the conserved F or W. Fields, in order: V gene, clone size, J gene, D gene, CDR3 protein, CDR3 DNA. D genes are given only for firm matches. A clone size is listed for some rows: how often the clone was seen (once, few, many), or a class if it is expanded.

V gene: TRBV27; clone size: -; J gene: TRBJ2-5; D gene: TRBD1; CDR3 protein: CASRPQGAETQYF; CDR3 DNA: TGTGCCAGCAGACCTCAGGGGGCCGAGACCCAGTACTTC
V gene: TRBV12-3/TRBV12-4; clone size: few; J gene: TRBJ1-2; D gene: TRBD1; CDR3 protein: CASSRDRPYGYTF; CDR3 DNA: TGTGCCAGCAGCAGGGACAGGCCTTATGGCTACACCTTC
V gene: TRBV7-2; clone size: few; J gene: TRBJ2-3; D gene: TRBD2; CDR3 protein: CAVNHPRLASRGADTQYF; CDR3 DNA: TGTGCCGTCAACCACCCCCGACTAGCGTCCCGGGGCGCAGATACGCAGTATTTT
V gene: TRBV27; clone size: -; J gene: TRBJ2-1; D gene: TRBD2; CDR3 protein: CASSLLTSGGSEQFF; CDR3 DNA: TGTGCCAGCAGTTTGTTAACTAGCGGGGGTAGTGAGCAGTTCTTC
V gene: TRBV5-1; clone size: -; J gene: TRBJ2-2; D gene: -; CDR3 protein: CASSLVSEAGELFF; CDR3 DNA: TGCGCCAGCAGCTTGGTGTCGGAGGCCGGGGAGCTGTTTTTT
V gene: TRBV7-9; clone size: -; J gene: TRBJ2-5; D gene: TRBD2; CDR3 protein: CASTPTGTSGVRTQYF; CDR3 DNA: TGTGCCAGCACCCCCACAGGGACTAGCGGCGTCCGGACCCAGTACTTC
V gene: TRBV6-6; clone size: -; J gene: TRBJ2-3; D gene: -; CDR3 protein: CASNHLPGNTDMQYF; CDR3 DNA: TGTGCCAGCAATCACCTCCCTGGGAATACAGATATGCAGTATTTT
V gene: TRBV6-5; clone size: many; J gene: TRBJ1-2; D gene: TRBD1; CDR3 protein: CASSYFPRQGGYTF; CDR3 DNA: TGTGCCAGCAGTTACTTTCCGCGACAGGGAGGCTACACCTTC
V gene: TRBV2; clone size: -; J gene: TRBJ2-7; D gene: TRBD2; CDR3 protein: CASRASSSGFSYEQYF; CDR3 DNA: TGTGCCAGCAGAGCCTCTTCTAGCGGGTTCTCCTACGAGCAGTACTTC
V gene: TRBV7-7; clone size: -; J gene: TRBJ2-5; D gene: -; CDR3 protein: CASSQKALVSRAEETQYF; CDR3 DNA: TGTGCCAGCAGTCAAAAGGCGTTGGTCAGCAGGGCTGAAGAGACCCAGTACTTC
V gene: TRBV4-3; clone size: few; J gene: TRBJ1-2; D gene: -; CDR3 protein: CASSQDPNNYRYTF; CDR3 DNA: TGCGCCAGCAGCCAAGATCCCAATAACTATCGCTACACCTTC
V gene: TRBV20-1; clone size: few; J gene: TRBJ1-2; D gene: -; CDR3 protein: CSATLDGDGYTF; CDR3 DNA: TGCAGTGCTACCCTGGACGGGGATGGCTACACCTTC
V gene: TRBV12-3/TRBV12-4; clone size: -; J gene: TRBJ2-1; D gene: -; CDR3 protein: CASSWAENSYNEQFF; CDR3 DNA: TGTGCCAGCAGTTGGGCGGAGAACTCCTACAATGAGCAGTTCTTC
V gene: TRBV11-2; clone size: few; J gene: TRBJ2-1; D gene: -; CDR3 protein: CASSLALPRPQFF; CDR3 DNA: TGTGCCAGCAGCTTAGCTCTCCCCAGGCCCCAGTTCTTC
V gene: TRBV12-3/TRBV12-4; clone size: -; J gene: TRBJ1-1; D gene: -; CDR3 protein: CASSPTGKWHTEAFF; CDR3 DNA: TGTGCCAGCAGTCCTACAGGGAAGTGGCACACTGAAGCTTTCTTT
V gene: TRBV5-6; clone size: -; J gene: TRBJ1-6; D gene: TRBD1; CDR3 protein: CASSLSPRTGGSPLHF; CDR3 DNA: TGTGCCAGCAGCTTGTCACCCCGGACAGGGGGCTCACCCCTCCACTTT
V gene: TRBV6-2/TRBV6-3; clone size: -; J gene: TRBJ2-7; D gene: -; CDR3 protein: CASSYTTDRKPYEQYF; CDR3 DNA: TGTGCCAGCAGTTACACCACCGACCGTAAACCCTACGAGCAGTACTTC